One sample yielded the 5 T cell receptor beta chains listed below, sequenced in a study of shared clonotypes between healthy human individuals. TCRdb's copy holds only in-frame clones and misses some; the assay was immunoSEQ multiplex PCR. The top ten clones hold 0.3% to 0.4% of a sample with some 2,500,000 clones, less than 95% of them seen once. Sequenced material: naive CD4+ T cells from PBMCs. Noted subset: CD45RA+ positively selected. These receptors were obtained from a man in his late teens or twenties in good health. Some clones in this sample may be carry-over from other donors' samples.

V usage is TRBV7-9 and J usage is TRBJ1-2; 8 nucleotides match TRBD1. CDR1 and CDR2 (germline): SEHNR, FQNEAQ (reference sequence). V gave up 8 bases and J gave up 7 bases; unmatched junction bases: 12. The CDR3 sequence is 14 residues long. DNA for the CDR3: TGTGCCAGCGTCGGACAGGGAATTTCTAGTGGCTACACCTTC. Protein sequence: CASVGQGISSGYTF.

V usage is TRBV2 and J usage is TRBJ1-1, with a tentative D call TRBD1 (6 bases). The V end was cut by 2 bases, the J end by 4 bases, with 14 bases between. This CDR3 comprises 15 residues. Germline CDR1 reads SNHLY; CDR2 reads FYNNEI. CDR3 in DNA: TGTGCCAGCAGTGAAAAAGGCAGGGGTCGCACTGAAGCTTTCTTT. It codes for CASSEKGRGRTEAFF.

The chain combines TRBV5-1 with TRBJ1-1, with D tentatively TRBD1 (5 bases). The germline gives CDR1 SGHRS, CDR2 YFSETQ. V lost 7 bases to trimming and J lost 1 base, with 17 bases between them. CDR3 length equals 15 residues. The CDR3: CASHSGGGENTEAFF. DNA of the CDR3: TGCGCCAGCCATTCGGGTGGGGGTGAGAACACTGAAGCTTTCTTT.

This chain uses TRBV5-1 with TRBJ1-4, with no clear D. The CDR3 contains 14 residues. Germline CDR1 and CDR2: SGHRS and YFSETQ. V lost 4 bases to trimming and J lost 0 bases, with 7 bases between them. The CDR3 DNA reads as TGCGCCAGCAGCCCAGGACCAACTAATGAAAAACTGTTTTTT. This encodes CASSPGPTNEKLFF. Full variable domain (rest looked up from reference TRBV5-1 and TRBJ1-4): KAGVTQTPRYLIKTRGQQVTLSCSPISGHRSVSWYQQTPGQGLQFLFEYFSETQRNKGNFPGRFSGRQFSNSRSEMNVSTLELGDSALYLCASSPGPTNEKLFFGSGTQLSVL.

As regards this clone: Other DNA sequences in this specimen translate into the identical CDR3. This chain uses TRBV5-1 with TRBJ1-2; D unresolved. V was pared by 0 bases and J by 2 bases, with 8 bases between. The CDR3 is 14 residues long. Per germline, CDR1 SGHRS and CDR2 YFSETQ. The CDR3, as DNA: TGCGCCAGCAGCTTGGAGGGTCTGAACTATGGCTACACCTTC. Translated: CASSLEGLNYGYTF.